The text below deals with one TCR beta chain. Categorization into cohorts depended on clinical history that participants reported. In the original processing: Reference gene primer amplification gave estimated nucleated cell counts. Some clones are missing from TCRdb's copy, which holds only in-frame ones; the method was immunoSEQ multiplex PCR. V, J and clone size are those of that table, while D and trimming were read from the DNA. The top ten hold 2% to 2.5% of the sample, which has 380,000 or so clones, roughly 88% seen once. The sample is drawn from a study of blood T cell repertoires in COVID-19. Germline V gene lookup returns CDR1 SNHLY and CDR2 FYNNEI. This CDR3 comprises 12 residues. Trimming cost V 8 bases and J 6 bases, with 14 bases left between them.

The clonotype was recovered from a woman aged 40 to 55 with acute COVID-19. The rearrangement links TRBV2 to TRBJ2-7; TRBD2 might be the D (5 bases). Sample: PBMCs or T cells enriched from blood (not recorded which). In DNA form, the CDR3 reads TGTGCCAGCGGAGAGGGTCCGGCCGAGCAGTACTTC. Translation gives CASGEGPAEQYF.